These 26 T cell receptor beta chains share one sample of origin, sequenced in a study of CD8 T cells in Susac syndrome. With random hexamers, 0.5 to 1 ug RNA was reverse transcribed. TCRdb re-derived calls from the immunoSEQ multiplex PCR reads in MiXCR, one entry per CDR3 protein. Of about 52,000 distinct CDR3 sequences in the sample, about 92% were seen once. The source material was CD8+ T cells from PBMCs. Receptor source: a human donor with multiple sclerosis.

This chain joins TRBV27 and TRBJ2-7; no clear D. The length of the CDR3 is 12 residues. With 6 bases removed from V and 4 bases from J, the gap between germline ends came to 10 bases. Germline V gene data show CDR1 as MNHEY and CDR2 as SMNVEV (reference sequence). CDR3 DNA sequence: TGTGCCAGCAGCCAAGGAGCTTACGAGCAGTACTTC. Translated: CASSQGAYEQYF.

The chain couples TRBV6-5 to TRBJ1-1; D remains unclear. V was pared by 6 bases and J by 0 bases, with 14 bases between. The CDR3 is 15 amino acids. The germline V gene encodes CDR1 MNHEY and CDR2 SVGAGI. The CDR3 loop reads CASSSGPILNTEAFF. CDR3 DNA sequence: TGTGCCAGCAGCTCCGGGCCGATATTGAACACTGAAGCTTTCTTT.

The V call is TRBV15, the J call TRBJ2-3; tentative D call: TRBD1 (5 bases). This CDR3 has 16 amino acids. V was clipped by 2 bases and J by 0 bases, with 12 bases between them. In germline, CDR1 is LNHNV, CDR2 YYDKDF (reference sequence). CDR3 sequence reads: CATSRSGHRSTDTQYF. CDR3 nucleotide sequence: TGTGCCACCAGCAGATCAGGACACCGGAGCACAGATACGCAGTATTTT.

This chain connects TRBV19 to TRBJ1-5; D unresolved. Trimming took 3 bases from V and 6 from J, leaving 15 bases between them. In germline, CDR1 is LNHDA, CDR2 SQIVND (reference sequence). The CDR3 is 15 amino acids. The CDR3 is CASSMKLAAGQPQHF. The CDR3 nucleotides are TGTGCCAGTAGTATGAAGTTAGCGGCCGGTCAGCCCCAGCATTTT.

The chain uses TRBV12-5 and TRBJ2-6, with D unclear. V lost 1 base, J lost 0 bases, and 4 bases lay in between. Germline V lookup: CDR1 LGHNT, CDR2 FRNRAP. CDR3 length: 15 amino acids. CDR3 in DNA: TGTGCTAGTGGTTTGGGTCCCTCTGGGGCCAACGTCCTGACTTTC. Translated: CASGLGPSGANVLTF.

In DNA form, the CDR3 reads TGTGCCAGCAGCAAAGGAGACAGCCTCGCGGGGGACTACAATGAGCAGTTCTTC. Its protein product is CASSKGDSLAGDYNEQFF. This sequence joins TRBV21-1 and TRBJ2-1; TRBD2 is the table's D call, not checked against the DNA. TRBV21-1 is assigned pseudogene status. The CDR3 consists of 18 residues.

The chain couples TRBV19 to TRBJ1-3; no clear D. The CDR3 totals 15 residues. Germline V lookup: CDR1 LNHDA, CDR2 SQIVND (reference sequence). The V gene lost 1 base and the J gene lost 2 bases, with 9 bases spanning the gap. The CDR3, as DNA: TGTGCCAGTAGTATAGGGGCCGGGACTGGAAACACCATATATTTT. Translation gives CASSIGAGTGNTIYF.

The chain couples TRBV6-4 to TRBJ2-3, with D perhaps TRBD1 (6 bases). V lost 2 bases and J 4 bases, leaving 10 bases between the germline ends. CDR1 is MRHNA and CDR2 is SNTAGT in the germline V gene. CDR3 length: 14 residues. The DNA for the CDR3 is TGTGCCAGCAGTGACCCAGGGGCCTCAGATACGCAGTATTTT. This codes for CASSDPGASDTQYF.

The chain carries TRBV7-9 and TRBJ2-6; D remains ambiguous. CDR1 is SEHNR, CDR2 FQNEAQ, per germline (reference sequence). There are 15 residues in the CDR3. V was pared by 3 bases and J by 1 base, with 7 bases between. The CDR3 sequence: CASSLEPSGANVLTF. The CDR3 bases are TGTGCCAGCAGCTTGGAACCATCTGGGGCCAACGTCCTGACTTTC.

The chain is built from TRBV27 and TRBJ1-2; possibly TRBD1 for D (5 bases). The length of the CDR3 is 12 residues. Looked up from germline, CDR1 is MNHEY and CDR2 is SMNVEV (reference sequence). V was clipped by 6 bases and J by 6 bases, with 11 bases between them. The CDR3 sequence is CASSDGGNGYTF. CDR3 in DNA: TGTGCCAGCAGCGATGGGGGTAATGGCTACACCTTC.

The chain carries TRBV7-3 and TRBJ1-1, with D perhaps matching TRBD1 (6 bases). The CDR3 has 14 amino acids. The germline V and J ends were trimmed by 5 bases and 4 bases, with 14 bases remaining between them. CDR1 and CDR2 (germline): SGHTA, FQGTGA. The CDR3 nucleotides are TGTGCCAGCAGCCCCCAACAGGGTTCCACTGAAGCTTTCTTT. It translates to CASSPQQGSTEAFF.

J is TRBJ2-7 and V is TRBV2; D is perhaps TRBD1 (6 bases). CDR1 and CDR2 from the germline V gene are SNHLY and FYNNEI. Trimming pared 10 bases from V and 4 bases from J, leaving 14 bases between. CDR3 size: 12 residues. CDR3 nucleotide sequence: TGTGCCAAGGGGGATTCGTCATACGAGCAGTACTTC. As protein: CAKGDSSYEQYF.

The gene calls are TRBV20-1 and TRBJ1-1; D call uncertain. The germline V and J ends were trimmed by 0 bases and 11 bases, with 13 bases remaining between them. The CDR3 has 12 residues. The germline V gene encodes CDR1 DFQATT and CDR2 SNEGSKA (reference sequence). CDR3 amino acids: CSARDMEPWAFF. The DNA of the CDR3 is TGCAGTGCTAGAGATATGGAACCGTGGGCTTTCTTT.

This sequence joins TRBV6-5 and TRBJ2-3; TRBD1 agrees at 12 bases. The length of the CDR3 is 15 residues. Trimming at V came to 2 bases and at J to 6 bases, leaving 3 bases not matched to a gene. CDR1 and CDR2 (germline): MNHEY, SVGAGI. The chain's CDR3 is CASSYGTGGWDTQYF. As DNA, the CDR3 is TGTGCCAGCAGTTACGGGACAGGGGGCTGGGATACGCAGTATTTT.

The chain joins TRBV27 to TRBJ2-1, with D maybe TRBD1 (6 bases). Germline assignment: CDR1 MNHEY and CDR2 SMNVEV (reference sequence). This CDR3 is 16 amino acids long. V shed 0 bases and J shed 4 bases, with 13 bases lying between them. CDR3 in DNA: TGTGCCAGCAGTTTATCCCAGGGGCTGATATACAATGAGCAGTTCTTC. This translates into CASSLSQGLIYNEQFF.

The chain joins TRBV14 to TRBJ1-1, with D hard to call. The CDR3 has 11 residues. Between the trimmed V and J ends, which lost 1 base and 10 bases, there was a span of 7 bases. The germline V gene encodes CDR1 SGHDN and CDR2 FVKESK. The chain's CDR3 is CASSQGDVAFF. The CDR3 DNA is TGTGCCAGCAGCCAAGGCGACGTAGCTTTCTTT.

The CDR3 nucleotides are TGCAGTGCTAGAGAGGGAGGGCAGGGGGACACCGGGGAGCTGTTTTTT. Amino acid sequence: CSAREGGQGDTGELFF. The V and J genes are TRBV20-1 and TRBJ2-2; D possibly uses TRBD1 or TRBD2 (7 bases each). The CDR3 sequence is 16 residues long. V lost 0 bases to trimming and J lost 3 bases, with 14 bases between them. CDR1 and CDR2 from the germline V gene are DFQATT and SNEGSKA (reference sequence).

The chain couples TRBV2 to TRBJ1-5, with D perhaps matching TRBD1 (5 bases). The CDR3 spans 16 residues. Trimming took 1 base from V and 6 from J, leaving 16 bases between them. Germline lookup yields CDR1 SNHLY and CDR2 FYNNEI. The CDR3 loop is CASSEGLQGGTQPQHF. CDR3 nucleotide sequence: TGTGCCAGCAGTGAAGGGCTTCAGGGAGGAACTCAGCCCCAGCATTTT.

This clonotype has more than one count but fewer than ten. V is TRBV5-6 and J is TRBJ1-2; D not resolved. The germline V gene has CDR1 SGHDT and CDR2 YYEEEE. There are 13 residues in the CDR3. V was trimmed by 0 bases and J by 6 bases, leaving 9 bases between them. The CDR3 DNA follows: TGTGCCAGCAGCTTGGGAGGGTCGGATGGCTACACCTTC. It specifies CASSLGGSDGYTF.

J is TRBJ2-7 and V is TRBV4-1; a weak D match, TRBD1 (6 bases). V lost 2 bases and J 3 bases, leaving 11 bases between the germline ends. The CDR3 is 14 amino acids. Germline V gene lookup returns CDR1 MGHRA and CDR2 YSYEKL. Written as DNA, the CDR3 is TGCGCCAGCAGCCAACGATGGACAGACTACGAGCAGTACTTC. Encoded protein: CASSQRWTDYEQYF.

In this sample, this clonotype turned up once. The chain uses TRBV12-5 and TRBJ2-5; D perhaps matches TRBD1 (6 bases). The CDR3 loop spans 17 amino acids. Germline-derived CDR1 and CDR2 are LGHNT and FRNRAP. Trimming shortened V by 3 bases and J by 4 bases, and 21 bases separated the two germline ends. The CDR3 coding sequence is TGTGCTAGTGGTTTCCCCCCCGGGCAGGGGACGCGAGAGACCCAGTACTTC. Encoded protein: CASGFPPGQGTRETQYF.

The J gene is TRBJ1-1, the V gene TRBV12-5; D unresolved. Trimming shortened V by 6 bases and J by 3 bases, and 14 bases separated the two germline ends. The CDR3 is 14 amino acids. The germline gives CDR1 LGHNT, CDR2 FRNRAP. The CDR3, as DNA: TGTGCTAGTGGCAGCGGTGGGCTTCACACTGAAGCTTTCTTT. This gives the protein CASGSGGLHTEAFF.

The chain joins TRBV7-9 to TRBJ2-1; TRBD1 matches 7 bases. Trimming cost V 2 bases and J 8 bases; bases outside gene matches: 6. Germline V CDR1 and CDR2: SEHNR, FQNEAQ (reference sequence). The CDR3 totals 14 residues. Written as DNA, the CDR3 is TGTGCCAGCAGCTTACCAGGACAGGTCTATGAGCAGTTCTTC. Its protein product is CASSLPGQVYEQFF.

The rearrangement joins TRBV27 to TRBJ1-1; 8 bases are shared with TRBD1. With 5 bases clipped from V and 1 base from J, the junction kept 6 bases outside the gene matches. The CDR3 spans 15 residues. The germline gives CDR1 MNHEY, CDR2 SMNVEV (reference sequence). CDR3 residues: CASSISGTGNTEAFF. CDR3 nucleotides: TGTGCCAGCAGTATCTCCGGGACAGGGAACACTGAAGCTTTCTTT.

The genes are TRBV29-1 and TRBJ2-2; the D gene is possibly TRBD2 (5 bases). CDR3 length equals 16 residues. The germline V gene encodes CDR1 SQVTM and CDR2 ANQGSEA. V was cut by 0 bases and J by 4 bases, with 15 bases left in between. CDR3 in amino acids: CSVEDRAGRGTGELFF. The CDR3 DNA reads TGCAGCGTTGAAGATAGGGCCGGCCGGGGCACCGGGGAGCTGTTTTTT.

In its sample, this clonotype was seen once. The CDR3 DNA follows: TGTGCCACCAGCAGGTTCCACAGGACTATGGGTTCACCCCTCCACTTT. Amino acids: CATSRFHRTMGSPLHF. The rearrangement links TRBV15 to TRBJ1-6; D perhaps matches TRBD1 (5 bases). The CDR3 loop spans 16 amino acids. Germline CDR1 reads LNHNV; CDR2 reads YYDKDF (reference sequence). With 3 bases removed from V and 9 bases from J, the gap between germline ends came to 18 bases.